The present T cell receptor beta chain was sequenced within a study of T-cell reconstitution after alpha-beta-depleted transplantation in children (dated by TCRdb to about 2016). As for the study more broadly: Using TCR repertoire profiling, the study quantitatively followed how T-cell immune reconstitution unfolded in children after TCRalphabeta/CD19-depleted allogeneic hematopoietic cell transplantation.

With regard to this clonotype: Its antigen is unknown. Base-call qualities are not available, and no considerably larger clone is one nucleotide away.

Receptors were amplified or captured by PCR. This sample was sequenced with an Illumina HiSeq 2500. TCR libraries were prepared with molecular barcoding, using unique molecular identifiers to normalize TCRbeta repertoire quantification. The public reads were reanalyzed by TCRdb: fastp trimming at Q25, MiXCR alignment, in-frame beta chains only. Rows are combined by CDR3 protein, so each entry shows the most common genes and DNA. This sample comprises 250,000 to 300,000 distinct CDR3 sequences, approximately 9.8% of them detected only once. The ten largest clones capture 10% of the sample. The sample was PBMCs from the stem cell graft donor, taken from the stem cell graft. This sequence was found in a human donor who donated a stem cell graft to a child with SCID.

Here is the DNA: TGTGCCAGCAGGCATGCTCGGGACGGCACCTACGAGCAGTACTTC. Its amino acids are CASRHARDGTYEQYF. Recombination joined TRBV12-3 or TRBV12-4 with TRBJ2-7; the D gene is tentatively TRBD1 or TRBD2, each matching 5 bases. V loses 6 bases of germline sequence and J loses 2 bases, and the interval between the two ends is 17 bases. Taken from cysteine to phenylalanine, the CDR3 has 15 residues. The CDR3 DNA has 45 bases and is translated from base 1.